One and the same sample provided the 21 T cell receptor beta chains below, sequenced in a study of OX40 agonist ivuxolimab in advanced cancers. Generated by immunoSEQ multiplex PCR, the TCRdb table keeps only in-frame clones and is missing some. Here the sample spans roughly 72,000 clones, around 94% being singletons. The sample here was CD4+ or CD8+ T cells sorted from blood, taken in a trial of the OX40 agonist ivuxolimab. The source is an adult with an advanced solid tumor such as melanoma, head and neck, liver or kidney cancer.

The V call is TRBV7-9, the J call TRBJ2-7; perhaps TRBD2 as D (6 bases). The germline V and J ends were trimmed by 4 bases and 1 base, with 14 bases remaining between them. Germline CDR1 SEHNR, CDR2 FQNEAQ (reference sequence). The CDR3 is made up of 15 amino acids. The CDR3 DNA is TGTGCCAGCAGCTCCCCTCCCCGGGGGTCCTACGAGCAGTACTTC. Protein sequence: CASSSPPRGSYEQYF.

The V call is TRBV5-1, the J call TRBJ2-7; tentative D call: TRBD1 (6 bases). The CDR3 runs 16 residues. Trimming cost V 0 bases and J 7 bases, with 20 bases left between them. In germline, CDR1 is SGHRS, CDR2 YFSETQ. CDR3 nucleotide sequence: TGCGCCAGCAGCTTGGCCGTGGGAGACGGCAGGGGAGAGCAGTACTTC. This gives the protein CASSLAVGDGRGEQYF.

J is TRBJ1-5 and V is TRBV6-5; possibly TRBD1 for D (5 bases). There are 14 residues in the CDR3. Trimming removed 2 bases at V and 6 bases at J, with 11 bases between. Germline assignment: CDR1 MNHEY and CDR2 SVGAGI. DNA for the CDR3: TGTGCCAGCAGTTACGATACAGGTGGTCAGCCCCAGCATTTT. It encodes CASSYDTGGQPQHF.

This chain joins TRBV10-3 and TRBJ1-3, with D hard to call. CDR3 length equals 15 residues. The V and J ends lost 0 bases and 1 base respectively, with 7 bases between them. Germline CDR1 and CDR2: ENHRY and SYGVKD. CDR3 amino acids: CAISESKLSGNTIYF. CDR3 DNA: TGTGCCATCAGTGAGTCGAAGCTATCTGGAAACACCATATATTTT.

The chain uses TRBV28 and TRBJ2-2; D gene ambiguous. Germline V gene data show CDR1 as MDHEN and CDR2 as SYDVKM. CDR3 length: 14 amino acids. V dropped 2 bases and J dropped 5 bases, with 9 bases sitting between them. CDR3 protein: CASSLLYGTGELFF. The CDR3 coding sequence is TGTGCCAGCAGTTTACTTTACGGGACCGGGGAGCTGTTTTTT.

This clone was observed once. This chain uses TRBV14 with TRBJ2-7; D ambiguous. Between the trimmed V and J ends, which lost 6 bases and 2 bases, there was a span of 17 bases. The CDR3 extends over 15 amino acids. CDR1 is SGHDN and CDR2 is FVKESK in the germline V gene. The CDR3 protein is CASSLSTRPTYEQYF. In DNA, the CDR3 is TGTGCCAGCAGTCTATCCACGAGGCCAACCTACGAGCAGTACTTC.

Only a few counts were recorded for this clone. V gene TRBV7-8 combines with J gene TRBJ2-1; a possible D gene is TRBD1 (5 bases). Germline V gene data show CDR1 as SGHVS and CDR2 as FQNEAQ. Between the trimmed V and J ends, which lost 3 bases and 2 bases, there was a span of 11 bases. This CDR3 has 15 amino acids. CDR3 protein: CASSLALGAYNEQFF. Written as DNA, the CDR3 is TGTGCCAGCAGCTTGGCTCTAGGGGCCTACAATGAGCAGTTCTTC.

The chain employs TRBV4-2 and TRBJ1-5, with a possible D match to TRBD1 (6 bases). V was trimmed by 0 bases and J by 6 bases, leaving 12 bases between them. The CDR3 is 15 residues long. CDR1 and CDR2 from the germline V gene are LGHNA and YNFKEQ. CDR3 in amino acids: CASSQEATGSQPQHF. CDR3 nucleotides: TGTGCCAGCAGCCAAGAGGCTACAGGGAGTCAGCCCCAGCATTTT.

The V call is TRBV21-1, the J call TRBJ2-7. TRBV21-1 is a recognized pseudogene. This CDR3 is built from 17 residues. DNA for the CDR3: TGTGCCAGCAGCAAAGTAGAACCTAAAGGGCGCCCCTACGAGCAGTACTTC. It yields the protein CASSKVEPKGRPYEQYF.

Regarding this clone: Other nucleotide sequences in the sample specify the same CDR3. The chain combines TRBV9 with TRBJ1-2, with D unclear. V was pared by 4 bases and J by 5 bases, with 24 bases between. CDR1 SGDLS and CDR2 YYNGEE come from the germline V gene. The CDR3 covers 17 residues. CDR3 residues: CASSSNLKVVPTYGYTF. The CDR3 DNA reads TGTGCCAGCAGCTCTAACTTGAAAGTTGTACCTACTTATGGCTACACCTTC. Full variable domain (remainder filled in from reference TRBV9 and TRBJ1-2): DSGVTQTPKHLITATGQRVTLRCSPRSGDLSVYWYQQSLDQGLQFLIQYYNGEERAKGNILERFSAQQFPDLHSELNLSSLELGDSALYFCASSSNLKVVPTYGYTFGSGTRLTVV.

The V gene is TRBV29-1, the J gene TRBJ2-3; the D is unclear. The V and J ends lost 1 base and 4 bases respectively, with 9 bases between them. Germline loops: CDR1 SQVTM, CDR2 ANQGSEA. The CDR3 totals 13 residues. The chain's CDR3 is CSVEAHEADTQYF. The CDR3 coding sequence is TGCAGCGTTGAAGCCCACGAAGCAGATACGCAGTATTTT.

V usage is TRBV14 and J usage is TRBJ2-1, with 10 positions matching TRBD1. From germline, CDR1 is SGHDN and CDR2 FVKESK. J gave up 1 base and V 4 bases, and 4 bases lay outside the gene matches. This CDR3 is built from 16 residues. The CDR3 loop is CASSPRQGASYNEQFF. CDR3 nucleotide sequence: TGTGCCAGCAGCCCTCGACAGGGGGCATCCTACAATGAGCAGTTCTTC.

In nucleotides, the CDR3 is TGTGCCAGCAGTTATGAGCGGGGAAAAGTAAATGGCTACACCTTC. It translates to CASSYERGKVNGYTF. This chain connects TRBV6-5 to TRBJ1-2, with no clear D. The CDR3 extends over 15 amino acids. Germline V gene sequence: CDR1 MNHEY, CDR2 SVGAGI. V was shortened by 3 bases and J by 6 bases, with 17 bases between the two germline ends.

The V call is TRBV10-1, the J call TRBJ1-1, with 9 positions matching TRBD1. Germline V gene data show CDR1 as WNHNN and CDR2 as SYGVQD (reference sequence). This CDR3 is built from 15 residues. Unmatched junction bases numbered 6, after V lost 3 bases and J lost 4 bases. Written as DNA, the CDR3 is TGCGCCAGCAGTGACTTACAGGGGGCTGGCACTGAAGCTTTCTTT. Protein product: CASSDLQGAGTEAFF.

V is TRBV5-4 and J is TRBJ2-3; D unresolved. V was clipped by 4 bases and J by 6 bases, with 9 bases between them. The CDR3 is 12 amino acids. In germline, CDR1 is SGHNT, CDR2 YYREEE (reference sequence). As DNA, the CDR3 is TGTGCCAGCAGCCTGGCCCCCGATACGCAGTATTTT. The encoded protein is CASSLAPDTQYF.

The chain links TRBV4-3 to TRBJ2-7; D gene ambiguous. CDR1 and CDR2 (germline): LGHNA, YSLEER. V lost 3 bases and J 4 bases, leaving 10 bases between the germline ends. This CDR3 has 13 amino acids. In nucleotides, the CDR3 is TGCGCCAGCAGCCACGCCCTTGAATACGAGCAGTACTTC. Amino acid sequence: CASSHALEYEQYF.

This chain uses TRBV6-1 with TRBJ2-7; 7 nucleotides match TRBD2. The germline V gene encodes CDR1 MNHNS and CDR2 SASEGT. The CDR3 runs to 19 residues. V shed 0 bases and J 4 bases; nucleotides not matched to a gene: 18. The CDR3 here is CASSEAGGKGGKVLYEQYF. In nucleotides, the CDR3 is TGTGCCAGCAGTGAAGCGGGCGGGAAGGGAGGGAAAGTTTTGTACGAGCAGTACTTC.

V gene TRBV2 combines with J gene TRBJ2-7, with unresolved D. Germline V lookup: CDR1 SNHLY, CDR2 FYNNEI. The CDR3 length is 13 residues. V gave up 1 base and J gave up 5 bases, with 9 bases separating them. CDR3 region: CASSEVAADEQYF. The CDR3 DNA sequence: TGTGCCAGCAGTGAAGTGGCGGCCGACGAGCAGTACTTC.

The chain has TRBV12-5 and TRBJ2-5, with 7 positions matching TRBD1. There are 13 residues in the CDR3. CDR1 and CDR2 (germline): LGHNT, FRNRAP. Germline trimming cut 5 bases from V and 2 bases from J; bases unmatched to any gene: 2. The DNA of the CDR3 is TGTGCTAGTGGTCCACAGGGGCAAGAGACCCAGTACTTC. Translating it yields CASGPQGQETQYF.

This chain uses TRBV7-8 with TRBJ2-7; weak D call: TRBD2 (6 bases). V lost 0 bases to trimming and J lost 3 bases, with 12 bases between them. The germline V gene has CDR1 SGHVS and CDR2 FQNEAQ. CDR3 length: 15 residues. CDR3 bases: TGTGCCAGCAGCTTAGCGGATAGCGGCTACTACGAGCAGTACTTC. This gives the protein CASSLADSGYYEQYF.

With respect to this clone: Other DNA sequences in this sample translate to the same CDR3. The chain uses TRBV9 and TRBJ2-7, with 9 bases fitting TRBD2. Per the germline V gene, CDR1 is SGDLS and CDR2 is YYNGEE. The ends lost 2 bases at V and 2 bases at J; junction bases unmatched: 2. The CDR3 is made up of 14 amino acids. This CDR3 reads CASSVAGGPYEQYF. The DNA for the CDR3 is TGTGCCAGCAGCGTTGCGGGGGGGCCCTACGAGCAGTACTTC.